The 9 T cell receptor beta chains below come from one sample, sequenced in a study of T cells in Graves' hyperthyroidism and ophthalmopathy. Amplification of TCR beta CDR3 regions used RNA as the template. The HTBI primer set drove a first-round RT-PCR of the TCR CDR3. TCRdb fed the multiplex PCR reads into MiXCR, producing one record per CDR3 protein. The sample consists of 300,000 to 450,000 distinct CDR3 sequences, roughly 15% of them appearing once. What was sequenced was blood. Every receptor here comes from a woman between 25 and 40 years old with Graves' ophthalmopathy.

This clonotype was seen only a few times. This chain uses TRBV11-2 with TRBJ2-7; TRBD2 might be the D (6 bases). Germline CDR1 reads SGHAT; CDR2 reads FQNNGV. This CDR3 spans 14 amino acids. V shed 3 bases and J shed 6 bases, with 15 bases lying between them. DNA for the CDR3: TGTGCCAGCAGCTTCGGCGGGACTTCCACCGAGCAGTACTTC. Amino acid sequence: CASSFGGTSTEQYF.

This clonotype was seen a few times. The CDR3 loop reads CASSDRRDRGNYGYTF. The DNA for the CDR3 is TGTGCCAGCAGCGACCGGAGGGACAGGGGAAACTATGGCTACACCTTC. This chain joins TRBV9 and TRBJ1-2; 10 bases agree with TRBD1. After removal of 3 bases from V and 2 bases from J, the junction contained 7 bases not matched to a gene. The CDR3 has 16 residues. Germline V gene lookup returns CDR1 SGDLS and CDR2 YYNGEE.

The J gene is TRBJ2-7, the V gene TRBV3-1; D perhaps matches TRBD2 (6 bases). V shed 1 base and J shed 6 bases, with 22 bases lying between them. The CDR3 is 17 amino acids. In germline, CDR1 is LGHDT, CDR2 YNNKEL (reference sequence). The CDR3 is CASSQGAGPGTVGEQYF. The DNA of the CDR3 is TGTGCCAGCAGCCAAGGGGCGGGCCCGGGGACTGTTGGCGAGCAGTACTTC.

This clonotype was observed many times. V is TRBV28 and J is TRBJ2-7; perhaps D is TRBD1 or TRBD2 (6 bases each). Trimming took off 7 bases at V and 1 base at J, with 14 bases between the two ends. Germline V lookup: CDR1 MDHEN, CDR2 SYDVKM. The CDR3 covers 14 residues. CDR3 sequence reads: CASNHRGTSYEQYF. CDR3 in DNA: TGTGCCAGCAACCATCGGGGGACATCCTACGAGCAGTACTTC.

This clonotype showed up many times. The CDR3 reads CASGKGWGTEAFF. DNA of the CDR3: TGTGCCAGTGGAAAGGGATGGGGCACTGAAGCTTTCTTT. The J gene is TRBJ1-1, the V gene TRBV7-9, with D unclear. In germline, CDR1 is SEHNR, CDR2 FQNEAQ (reference sequence). The CDR3 loop spans 13 amino acids. Between the trimmed V and J ends, which lost 9 bases and 4 bases, there was a span of 15 bases.

This clonotype was observed many times. J is TRBJ2-1 and V is TRBV7-2; a weak D match, TRBD2 (5 bases). Trimming took 3 bases from V and 6 from J, leaving 15 bases between them. The CDR3 sequence is 15 residues long. CDR1 and CDR2 (germline): SGHTA, FQGNSA. CDR3 protein: CASSFHPGWINEQFF. CDR3 bases: TGTGCCAGCAGCTTCCATCCGGGGTGGATCAATGAGCAGTTCTTC.

This clonotype was seen repeatedly, ten times or more. The chain couples TRBV18 to TRBJ2-4; the match to TRBD2 covers 10 bases. The CDR3 runs to 16 residues. V shed 6 bases, J shed 2 bases, and the junction held 7 bases outside the gene matches. CDR1 is KGHSH, CDR2 LQKENI, per germline. Here the CDR3 DNA reads TGTGCCAGCTCCACAGCGGGGGGGCCTCCCAAAAACATTCAGTACTTC. It translates to CASSTAGGPPKNIQYF.

This clonotype was seen many times. This chain joins TRBV3-1 and TRBJ2-3, with 11 bases lining up with TRBD2. CDR1 and CDR2 from the germline V gene are LGHDT and YNNKEL (reference sequence). V trimming: 2 bases; J trimming: 5 bases; junction bases outside the gene matches: 6. This CDR3 spans 16 amino acids. CDR3 bases: TGTGCCAGCAGCCAATTAGCGGGGGGGCTAAAAGATACGCAGTATTTT. This sequence encodes CASSQLAGGLKDTQYF.

The chain's CDR3 is CASSRTESSYNSPLHF. Written as DNA, the CDR3 is TGTGCCAGCAGTCGGACAGAGAGCTCCTATAATTCACCCCTCCACTTT. The chain links TRBV7-9 to TRBJ1-6; D may be TRBD1 (6 bases). With 6 bases removed from V and 0 bases from J, the gap between germline ends came to 12 bases. The CDR3 length is 16 residues. Germline CDR1 reads SEHNR; CDR2 reads FQNEAQ (reference sequence).